Listed below are T cell receptor beta chains from one sample, sequenced in a study of tumor and adjacent non-tumor tissue in lung cancer. TCRdb processed the multiplex PCR reads anew with MiXCR; each CDR3 protein has one entry. The table includes 80,000 to 130,000 distinct CDR3 sequences, 55% to 65% detected once. The sequencing input was distant non-tumor lung tissue. These receptors were obtained from a man younger than 45 with non-small cell lung cancer. Each CDR3 is given with its conserved first and last residue. A D gene is named only where the DNA matches it firmly. Size values are once, few and many counts, or a class for expanded clones, and some rows have none.

>TRBV6-5|TRBJ2-3|-|-
CASTPFPGSDMQYF
TGTGCCAGCACGCCCTTTCCAGGCTCGGATATGCAGTATTTT
>TRBV29-1|TRBJ2-5|-|-
CSVVPRGHVQETQYF
TGCAGCGTTGTCCCCAGAGGACACGTCCAAGAGACCCAGTACTTC
>TRBV15|TRBJ2-1|-|-
CATSSPPGLAYNEQSF
TGTGCCACCAGCTCTCCCCCGGGACTCGCCTACAATGAGCAGTCCTTC
>TRBV20-1|TRBJ2-1|-|TRBD2
CSTGDWRDYREQFF
TGCAGTACTGGAGATTGGCGGGACTACAGGGAGCAGTTCTTC
>TRBV11-3|TRBJ2-5|-|-
CASSLFPMLSRAAIEETQYF
TGTGCCAGCAGCTTATTCCCCATGCTCAGTCGAGCAGCAATAGAAGAGACCCAGTACTTC
>TRBV6-1|TRBJ1-1|-|-
CARTVDRQNTEAFF
TGTGCCAGGACAGTTGACAGGCAGAACACTGAAGCTTTCTTT
>TRBV4-3|TRBJ2-1|many|TRBD2
CASSQRFLAGNYEQFF
TGCGCCAGCAGCCAACGGTTTCTAGCGGGGAACTATGAGCAGTTCTTC
>TRBV4-1|TRBJ2-7|many|TRBD2
CASSQGLARPEQYF
TGCGCCAGCAGCCAAGGACTAGCGAGGCCCGAGCAGTACTTC
>TRBV4-3|TRBJ2-1|-|-
CASSQNGAGRAYKEQFF
TGCGCCAGCAGCCAAAATGGGGCTGGGCGCGCCTACAAAGAGCAGTTCTTC
>TRBV11-3|TRBJ2-5|-|-
CASSLDQDFQETQYF
TGTGCCAGTAGCTTAGATCAGGACTTCCAAGAGACCCAGTACTTC
>TRBV30|TRBJ2-1|many|-
CASQADSYNEQFF
TGTGCCTCCCAAGCGGACTCCTACAATGAGCAGTTCTTC
>TRBV6-1|TRBJ2-2|many|-
CASSEGDTGELFF
TGTGCCAGCAGTGAAGGGGACACCGGGGAGCTGTTTTTT
>TRBV11-2|TRBJ1-1|-|-
CASSSFLGPTKAFF
TGTGCCAGCAGCTCCTTCCTGGGGCCCACTAAAGCTTTCTTT
>TRBV5-6|TRBJ1-6|many|-
CASSLFVSSYNSPLHF
TGTGCCAGCAGCTTGTTTGTTAGCTCCTATAATTCACCCCTCCACTTT
>TRBV29-1|TRBJ2-1|-|-
CSVHSGDWGGQFF
TGCAGCGTCCACTCGGGAGACTGGGGAGGGCAGTTCTTC
>TRBV4-1|TRBJ1-1|many|TRBD1
CASSPRGQGSTEAFF
TGCGCCAGCAGCCCACGGGGACAGGGAAGCACTGAAGCTTTCTTT
>TRBV20-1|TRBJ1-6|many|-
CSAPGSSYNSPLHF
TGCAGTGCCCCGGGGAGCTCCTATAATTCACCCCTCCACTTT
>TRBV11-2|TRBJ2-5|-|-
CATSLTGETQYF
TGTGCCACCAGTTTGACTGGAGAGACCCAGTACTTC
>TRBV29-1|TRBJ2-1|-|TRBD2
CSVKGIVRTSGVGNEQFF
TGCAGCGTTAAAGGGATTGTACGGACTAGCGGGGTAGGCAATGAGCAGTTCTTC
>TRBV20-1|TRBJ2-1|-|TRBD2
CSASPGLAGGTRCNEQFF
TGCAGTGCCAGTCCCGGACTAGCGGGAGGTACCCGCTGCAATGAGCAGTTCTTC
>TRBV11-2|TRBJ2-2|-|-
CASSPVTRLNTGELFF
TGTGCCAGCAGCCCCGTGACAAGACTAAACACCGGGGAGCTGTTTTTT
>TRBV5-6|TRBJ2-7|many|-
CASSPGDFYEQYF
TGTGCCAGCAGCCCGGGGGATTTCTACGAGCAGTACTTC
>TRBV30|TRBJ2-3|-|TRBD2
CVWMPGLAASTDTQYF
TGTGTCTGGATGCCCGGACTAGCGGCTAGCACAGATACGCAGTATTTT
>TRBV4-2|TRBJ2-7|-|TRBD1
CASSQGSLTTGGERYF
TGTGCCAGCAGCCAAGGATCCCTCACCACAGGGGGTGAGCGGTACTTC
>TRBV11-2|TRBJ2-1|few|-
CASALSAVLSYNELFF
TGTGCCAGCGCCCTATCAGCGGTCCTATCCTACAATGAGCTGTTCTTC
>TRBV29-1|TRBJ2-1|-|TRBD2
CSVEAVLAGGNKQFF
TGCAGCGTTGAAGCGGTACTAGCGGGAGGAAATAAGCAGTTCTTC
>TRBV29-1|TRBJ1-2|-|-
CSVDVAGAILGRYTF
TGTAGCGTTGATGTGGCAGGGGCGATCCTAGGACGCTACACCTTC
>TRBV11-3|TRBJ1-4|-|-
CASNLVSGEKLLF
TGTGCCAGCAATTTAGTGTCCGGTGAAAAACTGCTTTTT
>TRBV29-1|TRBJ1-1|-|-
CSAEVSGTSTEAFF
TGCAGCGCTGAAGTAAGTGGGACGAGCACTGAAGCTTTCTTT
>TRBV5-4|TRBJ2-7|medium-sized|TRBD1
CASSLAGTDYEQYF
TGTGCCAGCAGCTTGGCCGGGACAGACTACGAGCAGTACTTC
>TRBV4-3|TRBJ2-3|many|-
CASSHPTGDTQYF
TGCGCCAGCAGCCACCCGACCGGCGATACGCAGTATTTT
>TRBV11-3|TRBJ2-7|-|-
CTSSLDPGGLSYEQYF
TGTACCAGCAGCTTAGATCCGGGGGGCCTATCCTACGAGCAGTACTTC
>TRBV6-5|TRBJ2-5|-|-
CANSLYETQNF
TGTGCCAACAGTCTCTACGAGACTCAGAACTTC